These 2 T cell receptor beta chains were all obtained from the same sample, sequenced in a study of blood T cell repertoires in COVID-19 (dated by TCRdb to 2020 to 2021). Library creation used the immunoSEQ multiplex PCR assay. TCRdb limited this immuneACCESS table to in-frame rearrangements with V and J called. A share of clones is missing; checked studies link under half to unresolved V genes, and the rest is unexplained. This sample lists approximately 220,000 clones; 75% to 90% were detected once. Roughly 3% of the sample lies in the top ten. Specimen: PBMCs or T cells enriched from blood (not recorded which). Source of these receptors: a woman in her late teens or twenties in a cohort exposed to, infected with or recovered from COVID-19 (not recorded which).

This chain connects TRBV11-3 to TRBJ1-3, with D tentatively TRBD1 (6 bases). Trimming took off 5 bases at V and 0 bases at J, with 11 bases between the two ends. Looked up from germline, CDR1 is SGHNT and CDR2 is YENEEA. CDR3 length: 15 residues. The CDR3 here is CASSQGTSSGNTIYF. The CDR3 nucleotides are TGTGCCAGCAGCCAAGGGACAAGCTCTGGAAACACCATATATTTT.

A single count supports this clone. The rearrangement joins TRBV6-4 to TRBJ2-2; perhaps TRBD2 as D (6 bases). Trimming stripped 7 bases from V and 3 bases from J, with 12 bases between. CDR3 size: 14 residues. CDR1 MRHNA and CDR2 SNTAGT come from the germline V gene. In DNA, the CDR3 is TGTGCCAGCATGGGGGGAGAGGACACCGGGGAGCTGTTTTTT. This gives the protein CASMGGEDTGELFF.